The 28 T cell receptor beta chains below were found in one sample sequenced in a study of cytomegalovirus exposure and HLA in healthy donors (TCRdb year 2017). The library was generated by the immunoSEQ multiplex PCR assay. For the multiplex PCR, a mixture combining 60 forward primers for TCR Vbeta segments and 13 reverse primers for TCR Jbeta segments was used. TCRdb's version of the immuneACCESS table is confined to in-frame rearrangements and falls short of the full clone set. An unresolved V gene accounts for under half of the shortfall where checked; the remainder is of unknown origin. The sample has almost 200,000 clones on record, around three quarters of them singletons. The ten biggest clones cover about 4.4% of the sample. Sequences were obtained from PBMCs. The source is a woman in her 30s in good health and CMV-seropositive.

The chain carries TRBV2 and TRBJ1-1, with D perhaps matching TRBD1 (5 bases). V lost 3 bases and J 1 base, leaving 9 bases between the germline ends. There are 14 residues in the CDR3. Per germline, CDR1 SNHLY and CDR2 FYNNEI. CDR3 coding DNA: TGTGCCAGCAGTGAGTATAGGGGGAACACTGAAGCTTTCTTT. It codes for CASSEYRGNTEAFF.

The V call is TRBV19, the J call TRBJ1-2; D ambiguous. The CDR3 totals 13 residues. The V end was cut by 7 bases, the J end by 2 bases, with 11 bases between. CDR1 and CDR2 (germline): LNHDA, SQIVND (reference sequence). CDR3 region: CASTHRGNYGYTF. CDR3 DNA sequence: TGTGCCAGTACCCACCGAGGGAACTATGGCTACACCTTC.

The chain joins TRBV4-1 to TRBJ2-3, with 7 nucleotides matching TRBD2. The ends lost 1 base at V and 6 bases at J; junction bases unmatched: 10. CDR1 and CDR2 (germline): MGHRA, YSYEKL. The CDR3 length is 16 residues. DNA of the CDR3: TGCGCCAGCAGCCAAGGGCTAGCGGCGCTGGGGGATACGCAGTATTTT. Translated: CASSQGLAALGDTQYF.

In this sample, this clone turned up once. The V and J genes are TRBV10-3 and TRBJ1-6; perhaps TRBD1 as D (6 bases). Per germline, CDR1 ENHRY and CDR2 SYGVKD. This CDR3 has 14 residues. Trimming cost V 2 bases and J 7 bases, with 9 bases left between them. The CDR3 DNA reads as TGTGCCATCAGTGAGGTGCAGGGGAATTCACCCCTCCACTTT. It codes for CAISEVQGNSPLHF.

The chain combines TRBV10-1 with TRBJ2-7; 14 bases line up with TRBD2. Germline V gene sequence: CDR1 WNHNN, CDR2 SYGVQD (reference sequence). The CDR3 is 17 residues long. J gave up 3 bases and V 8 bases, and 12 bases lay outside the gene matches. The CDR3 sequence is CASSPGGLAGEFYEQYF. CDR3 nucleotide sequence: TGCGCCAGCTCTCCCGGGGGACTAGCGGGAGAATTCTACGAGCAGTACTTC.

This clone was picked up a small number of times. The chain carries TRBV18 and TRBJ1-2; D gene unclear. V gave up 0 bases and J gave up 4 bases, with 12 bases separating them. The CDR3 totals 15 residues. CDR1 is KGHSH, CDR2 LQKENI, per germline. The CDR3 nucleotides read TGTGCCAGCTCACCACCAGGTTCGGGGAGCTATGGCTACACCTTC. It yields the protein CASSPPGSGSYGYTF.

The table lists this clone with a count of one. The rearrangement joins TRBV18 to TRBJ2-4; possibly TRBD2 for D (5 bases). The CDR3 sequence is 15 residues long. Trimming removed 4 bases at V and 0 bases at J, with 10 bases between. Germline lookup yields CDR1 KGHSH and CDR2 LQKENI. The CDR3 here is CASSRETLAKNIQYF. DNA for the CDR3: TGTGCCAGCTCACGGGAGACCCTAGCCAAAAACATTCAGTACTTC.

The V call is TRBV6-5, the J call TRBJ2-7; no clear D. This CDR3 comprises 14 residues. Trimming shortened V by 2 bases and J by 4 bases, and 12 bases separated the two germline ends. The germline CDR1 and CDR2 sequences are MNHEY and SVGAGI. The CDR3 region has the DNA TGTGCCAGCAGTTACAAGGTACAGCCTTACGAGCAGTACTTC. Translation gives CASSYKVQPYEQYF.

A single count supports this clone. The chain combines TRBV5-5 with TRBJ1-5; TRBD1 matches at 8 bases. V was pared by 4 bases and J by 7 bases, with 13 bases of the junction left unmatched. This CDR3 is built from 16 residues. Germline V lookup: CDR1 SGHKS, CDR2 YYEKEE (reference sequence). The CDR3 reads CASSPTGANDHQPQHF. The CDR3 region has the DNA TGTGCCAGCAGCCCGACAGGGGCGAACGATCACCAGCCCCAGCATTTT.

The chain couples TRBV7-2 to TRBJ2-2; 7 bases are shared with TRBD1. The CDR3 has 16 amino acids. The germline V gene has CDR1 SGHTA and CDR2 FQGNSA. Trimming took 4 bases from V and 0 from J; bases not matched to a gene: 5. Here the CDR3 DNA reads TGTGCCAGCAGCTCAAAGACAGGGACGAACACCGGGGAGCTGTTTTTT. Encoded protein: CASSSKTGTNTGELFF.

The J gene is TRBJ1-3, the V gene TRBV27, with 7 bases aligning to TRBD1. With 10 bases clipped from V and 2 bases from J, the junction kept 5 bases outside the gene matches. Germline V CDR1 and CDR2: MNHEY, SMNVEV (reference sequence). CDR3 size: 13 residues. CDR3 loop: CATSGGPGNTIYF. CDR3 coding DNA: TGTGCCACCTCAGGGGGACCTGGAAACACCATATATTTT.

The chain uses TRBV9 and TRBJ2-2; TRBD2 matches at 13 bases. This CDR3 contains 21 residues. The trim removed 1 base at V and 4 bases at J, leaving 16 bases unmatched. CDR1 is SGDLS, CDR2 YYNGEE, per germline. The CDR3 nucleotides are TGTGCCAGCAGCGTACGAGCGTCAGGACTAGCGGGAGAATGGGTCACCGGGGAGCTGTTTTTT. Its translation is CASSVRASGLAGEWVTGELFF.

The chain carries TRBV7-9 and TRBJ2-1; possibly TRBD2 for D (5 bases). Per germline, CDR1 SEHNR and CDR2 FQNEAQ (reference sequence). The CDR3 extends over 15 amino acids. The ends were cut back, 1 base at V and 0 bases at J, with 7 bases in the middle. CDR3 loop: CASSLGGGSYNEQFF. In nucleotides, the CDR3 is TGTGCCAGCAGCTTAGGAGGAGGCTCCTACAATGAGCAGTTCTTC.

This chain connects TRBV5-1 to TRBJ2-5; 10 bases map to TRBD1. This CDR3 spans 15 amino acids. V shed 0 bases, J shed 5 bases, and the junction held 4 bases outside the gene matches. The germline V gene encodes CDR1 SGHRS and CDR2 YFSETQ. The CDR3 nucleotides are TGCGCCAGCAGCTTGGCGACAGGGGGCTTTGAGACCCAGTACTTC. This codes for CASSLATGGFETQYF.

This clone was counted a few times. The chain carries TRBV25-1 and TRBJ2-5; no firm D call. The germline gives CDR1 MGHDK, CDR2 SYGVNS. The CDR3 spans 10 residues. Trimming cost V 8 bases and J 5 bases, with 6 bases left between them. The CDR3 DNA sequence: TGTGCCAGCGGTCAGGAGACCCAGTACTTC. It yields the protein CASGQETQYF.

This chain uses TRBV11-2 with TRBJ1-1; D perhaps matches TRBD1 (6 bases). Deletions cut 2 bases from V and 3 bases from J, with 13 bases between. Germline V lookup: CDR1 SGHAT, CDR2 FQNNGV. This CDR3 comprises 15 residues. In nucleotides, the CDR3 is TGTGCCAGCAGCTTATTCGGGGGGCGCGACACTGAAGCTTTCTTT. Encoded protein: CASSLFGGRDTEAFF.

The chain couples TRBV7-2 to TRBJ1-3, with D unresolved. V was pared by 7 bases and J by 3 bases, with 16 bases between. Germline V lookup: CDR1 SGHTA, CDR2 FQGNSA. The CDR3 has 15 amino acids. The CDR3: CASTNPSPLGNTIYF. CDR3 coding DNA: TGTGCCAGCACCAACCCTAGTCCCCTTGGAAACACCATATATTTT. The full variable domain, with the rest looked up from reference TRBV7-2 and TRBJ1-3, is GAGVSQSPSNKVTEKGKDVELRCDPISGHTALYWYRQSLGQGLEFLIYFQGNSAPDKSGLPSDRFSAERTGGSVSTLTIQRTQQEDSAVYLCASTNPSPLGNTIYFGEGSWLTVV.

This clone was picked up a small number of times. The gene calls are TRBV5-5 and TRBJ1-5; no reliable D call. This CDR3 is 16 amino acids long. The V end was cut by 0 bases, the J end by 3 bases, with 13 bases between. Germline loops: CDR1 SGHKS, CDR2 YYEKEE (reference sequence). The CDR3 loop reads CASSLGARSFNQPQHF. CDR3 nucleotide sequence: TGTGCCAGCAGCTTGGGGGCCCGAAGCTTCAATCAGCCCCAGCATTTT. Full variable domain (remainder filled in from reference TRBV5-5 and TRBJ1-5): DAGVTQSPTHLIKTRGQQVTLRCSPISGHKSVSWYQQVLGQGPQFIFQYYEKEERGRGNFPDRFSARQFPNYSSELNVNALLLGDSALYLCASSLGARSFNQPQHFGDGTRLSIL.

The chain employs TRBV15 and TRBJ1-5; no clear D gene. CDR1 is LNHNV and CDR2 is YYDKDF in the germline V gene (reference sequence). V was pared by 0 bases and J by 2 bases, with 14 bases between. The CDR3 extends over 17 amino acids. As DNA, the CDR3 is TGTGCCACCAGCAGAGATTGGGTGAGGAACGGCAATCAGCCCCAGCATTTT. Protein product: CATSRDWVRNGNQPQHF.

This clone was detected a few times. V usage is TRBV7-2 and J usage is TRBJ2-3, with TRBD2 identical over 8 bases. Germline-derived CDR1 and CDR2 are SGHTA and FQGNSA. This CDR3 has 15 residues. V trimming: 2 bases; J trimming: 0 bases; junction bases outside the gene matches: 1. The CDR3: CASSLRLASTDTQYF. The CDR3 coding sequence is TGTGCCAGCAGCTTACGACTAGCGAGCACAGATACGCAGTATTTT.

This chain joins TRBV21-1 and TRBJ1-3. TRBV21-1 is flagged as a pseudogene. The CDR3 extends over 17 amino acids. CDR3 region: CASSKPDARGSGNTIYF. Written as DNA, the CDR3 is TGTGCCAGCAGCAAACCAGATGCGCGGGGCTCTGGAAACACCATATATTTT.

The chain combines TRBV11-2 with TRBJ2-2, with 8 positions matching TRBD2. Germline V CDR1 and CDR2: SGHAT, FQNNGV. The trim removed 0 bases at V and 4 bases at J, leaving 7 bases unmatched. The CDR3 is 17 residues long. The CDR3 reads CASSLDLLAGSTGELFF. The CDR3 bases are TGTGCCAGCAGCTTAGATTTGTTAGCGGGAAGCACCGGGGAGCTGTTTTTT.

The CDR3 DNA follows: TGTGCCAGCTGTAGAAGGGAAGGGGTGACCCAGTACTTC. Protein product: CASCRREGVTQYF. The chain joins TRBV25-1 to TRBJ2-5; the D gene is possibly TRBD1 (5 bases). V was pared by 8 bases and J by 7 bases, with 17 bases between. The CDR3 is 13 residues long. Per germline, CDR1 MGHDK and CDR2 SYGVNS.

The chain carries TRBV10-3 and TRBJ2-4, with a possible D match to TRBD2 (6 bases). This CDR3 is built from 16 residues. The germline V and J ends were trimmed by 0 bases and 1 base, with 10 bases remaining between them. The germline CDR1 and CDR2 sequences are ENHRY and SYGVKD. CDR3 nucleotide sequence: TGTGCCATCAGTGAGTCGTCTGGGGGGGCCAAAAACATTCAGTACTTC. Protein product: CAISESSGGAKNIQYF.

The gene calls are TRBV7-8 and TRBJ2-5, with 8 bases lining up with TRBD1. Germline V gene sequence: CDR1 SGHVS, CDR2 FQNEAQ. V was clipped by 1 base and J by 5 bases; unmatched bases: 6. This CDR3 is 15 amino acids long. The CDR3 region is CASSLVQGAGETQYF. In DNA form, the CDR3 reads TGTGCCAGCAGCTTAGTTCAGGGGGCCGGGGAGACCCAGTACTTC. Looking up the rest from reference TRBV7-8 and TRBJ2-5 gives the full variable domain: GAGVSQSPRYKVAKRGQDVALRCDPISGHVSLFWYQQALGQGPEFLTYFQNEAQLDKSGLPSDRFFAERPEGSVSTLKIQRTQQEDSAVYLCASSLVQGAGETQYFGPGTRLLVL.

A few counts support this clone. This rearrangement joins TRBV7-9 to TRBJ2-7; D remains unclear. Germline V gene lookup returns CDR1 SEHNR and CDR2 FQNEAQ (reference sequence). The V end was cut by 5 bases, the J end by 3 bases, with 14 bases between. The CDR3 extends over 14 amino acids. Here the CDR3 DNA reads TGTGCCAGCAGCCCCGATCGGTTTTTCTACGAGCAGTACTTC. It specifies CASSPDRFFYEQYF.

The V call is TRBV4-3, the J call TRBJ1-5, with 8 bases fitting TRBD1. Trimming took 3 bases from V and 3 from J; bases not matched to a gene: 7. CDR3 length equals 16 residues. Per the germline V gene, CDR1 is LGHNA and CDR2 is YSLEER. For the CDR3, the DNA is TGCGCCAGCAGCCAGGACAGGGAAGGGTTCAATCAGCCCCAGCATTTT. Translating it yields CASSQDREGFNQPQHF.

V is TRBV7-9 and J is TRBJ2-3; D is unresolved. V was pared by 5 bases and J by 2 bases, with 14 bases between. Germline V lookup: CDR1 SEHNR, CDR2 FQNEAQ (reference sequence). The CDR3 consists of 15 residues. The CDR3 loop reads CASSNDFWPTDTQYF. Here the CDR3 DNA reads TGTGCCAGCAGCAATGACTTTTGGCCCACAGATACGCAGTATTTT.